This T cell receptor (beta chain) came from a study of blood T cell repertoires in COVID-19. V gave up 4 bases and J gave up 4 bases; unmatched junction bases: 7. This CDR3 has 13 amino acids. The germline gives CDR1 SQVTM, CDR2 ANQGSEA. The protocol was immunoSEQ multiplex PCR, while the TCRdb copy is restricted to in-frame clones and leaves out a portion. The data show some 20,000 clones, approximately 90% seen once. The chain uses TRBV29-1 and TRBJ2-7, with 7 bases matching TRBD2. The TCR was taken from a man between 40 and 49 years old with active COVID-19. Sequencing was done on a sample of peripheral blood. The CDR3 bases are TGCAGCGTTGTGGTGGGAGGGCCTTACGAGCAGTACTTC. Encoded protein: CSVVVGGPYEQYF.